This TCR beta chain was retrieved from a study of T cell responses to AZD1222 COVID-19 vaccine. Findings and caveats of the study: Sampling that yielded the repertoires occurred only after the peak T cell response. Nearly half of unique spike-specific TCRs reportedly avoided B.1.351 and B.1.1.7 mutated regions.

As for this clone: Its specificity is not known.

Sequenced by immunoSEQ multiplex PCR; TCRdb stores in-frame clones only, minus some. In the table there are more than 65,000 clones, around 85% of which are singletons. This clonotype was obtained from an adult who received the AZD1222 COVID-19 vaccine. Sample: peripheral blood, taken 28 days after the second AZD1222 dose.

The CDR3 sequence is CASGTGENQPQHF. DNA of the CDR3: TGTGCCAGCGGAACAGGGGAAAATCAGCCCCAGCATTTT. This chain connects TRBV5-4 to TRBJ1-5, with 7 bases fitting TRBD1. CDR3 size: 13 residues. The germline CDR1 and CDR2 sequences are SGHNT and YYREEE (reference sequence). After removal of 7 bases from V and 4 bases from J, the junction contained 5 bases not matched to a gene. The variable domain in full, completed from reference TRBV5-4 and TRBJ1-5, reads ETGVTQSPTHLIKTRGQQVTLRCSSQSGHNTVSWYQQALGQGPQFIFQYYREEENGRGNFPPRFSGLQFPNYSSELNVNALELDDSALYLCASGTGENQPQHFGDGTRLSIL.